The present T cell receptor (beta chain) was sequenced within a study of CD8 T cells in ankylosing spondylitis. The CDR3 runs to 15 residues. V lost 5 bases, J lost 7 bases, and 21 bases lay in between. The germline gives CDR1 SGHVS, CDR2 FQNEAQ. This clonotype was seen a handful of times. Via MiXCR, TCRdb re-called the 5' RACE reads, giving one row per CDR3 protein. The sample carries 200,000 or so distinct CDR3 sequences, 10% to 15% recorded once. This TCR was sampled from a female donor with ankylosing spondylitis or in good health (not recorded which). The sample taken for sequencing was blood, either unsorted or a sorted T cell fraction (not recorded which). The chain links TRBV7-8 to TRBJ2-7; D ambiguous. DNA for the CDR3: TGTGCCAGCAGCCTCCCCCGGATCCGTTCTGGGGAGCAGTACTTC. It specifies CASSLPRIRSGEQYF. Looking up the rest from reference TRBV7-8 and TRBJ2-7 gives the full variable domain: GAGVSQSPRYKVAKRGQDVALRCDPISGHVSLFWYQQALGQGPEFLTYFQNEAQLDKSGLPSDRFFAERPEGSVSTLKIQRTQQEDSAVYLCASSLPRIRSGEQYFGPGTRLTVT.